The 15 T cell receptor beta chains in this list originate from one sample, sequenced in a study of cytomegalovirus exposure and HLA in healthy donors. The table came from immunoSEQ multiplex PCR; TCRdb's copy has only in-frame clones and leaves some out. This sample carries under 110,000 clones, around 89% of them seen once, and the ten largest clones take less than 2%. Material for sequencing was PBMCs. The source of these receptors is a woman younger than 35 in good health and CMV-seropositive.

The chain carries TRBV7-8 and TRBJ2-7; D may be TRBD2 (6 bases). Trimming stripped 5 bases from V and 0 bases from J, with 11 bases between. This CDR3 spans 14 amino acids. Germline lookup yields CDR1 SGHVS and CDR2 FQNEAQ. The CDR3 region has the DNA TGTGCCAGCAGCGGGGACTGGAGCTCCTACGAGCAGTACGTC. This codes for CASSGDWSSYEQYV.

The CDR3 is CASSLNGQPTNEKLFF. The CDR3 bases are TGTGCCAGCAGCCTCAACGGACAGCCAACTAATGAAAAACTGTTTTTT. This sequence joins TRBV9 and TRBJ1-4, with D maybe TRBD1 (6 bases). Trimming removed 4 bases at V and 0 bases at J, with 13 bases between. Germline-derived CDR1 and CDR2 are SGDLS and YYNGEE. This CDR3 has 16 residues.

The gene calls are TRBV20-1 and TRBJ2-1, with TRBD1 identical over 7 bases. V gave up 8 bases and J gave up 11 bases; unmatched junction bases: 9. Germline CDR1 and CDR2: DFQATT and SNEGSKA (reference sequence). This CDR3 has 11 amino acids. The CDR3 loop is CSLPTGQKQFF. The CDR3 nucleotides are TGCAGTCTCCCTACGGGACAGAAGCAGTTCTTC.

The chain couples TRBV9 to TRBJ2-2; D is perhaps TRBD2 (6 bases). The CDR3 runs to 16 residues. Trimming took 4 bases from V and 3 from J, leaving 16 bases between them. Germline CDR1 and CDR2: SGDLS and YYNGEE. CDR3 DNA sequence: TGTGCCAGCAGCCCCCCCGGCGGGGAATACACCGGGGAGCTGTTTTTT. Translation: CASSPPGGEYTGELFF.

The V gene is TRBV2, the J gene TRBJ2-5, with a tentative D call TRBD2 (7 bases). The CDR3 is 14 residues long. Trimming removed 0 bases at V and 4 bases at J, with 9 bases between. CDR1 and CDR2 (germline): SNHLY, FYNNEI. This CDR3 reads CASSEARGRETQYF. In nucleotides, the CDR3 is TGTGCCAGCAGTGAAGCGCGGGGGCGAGAGACCCAGTACTTC.

This sequence joins TRBV7-9 and TRBJ2-6, with D possibly TRBD1 on 6 matching bases. CDR1 and CDR2 (germline): SEHNR, FQNEAQ (reference sequence). The V end was cut by 4 bases, the J end by 4 bases, with 14 bases between. The CDR3 totals 16 residues. CDR3 sequence reads: CASSSRGGWGANVLTF. In nucleotides, the CDR3 is TGTGCCAGCAGCTCCCGAGGGGGATGGGGGGCCAACGTCCTGACTTTC.

The chain couples TRBV10-3 to TRBJ2-5; 10 bases are shared with TRBD2. The germline V gene has CDR1 ENHRY and CDR2 SYGVKD. CDR3 size: 13 residues. With 11 bases clipped from V and 5 bases from J, the junction kept 8 bases outside the gene matches. CDR3 DNA sequence: TGTGCCGCGAGCGGGGGGGCCGCGGAGACCCAGTACTTC. This encodes CAASGGAAETQYF.

The chain employs TRBV9 and TRBJ1-5, with 8 positions matching TRBD1. Per the germline V gene, CDR1 is SGDLS and CDR2 is YYNGEE. V trimming: 0 bases; J trimming: 4 bases; junction bases outside the gene matches: 3. The CDR3 length is 15 residues. The CDR3 loop is CASSVGTGTNQPQHF. Here the CDR3 DNA reads TGTGCCAGCAGCGTAGGGACAGGGACAAATCAGCCCCAGCATTTT.

The chain has TRBV10-3 and TRBJ2-5, with 9 positions matching TRBD2. The trim removed 0 bases at V and 2 bases at J, leaving 4 bases unmatched. The CDR3 is made up of 16 amino acids. CDR1 is ENHRY and CDR2 is SYGVKD in the germline V gene. The CDR3 loop reads CAISESFSGGQETQYF. CDR3 bases: TGTGCCATCAGTGAGTCGTTTAGCGGGGGACAAGAGACCCAGTACTTC.

This clone was seen a handful of times. This chain links TRBV2 with TRBJ1-6; perhaps TRBD1 as D (5 bases). The CDR3 runs 15 residues. V was pared by 0 bases and J by 10 bases, with 13 bases between. Germline lookup yields CDR1 SNHLY and CDR2 FYNNEI. CDR3 in DNA: TGTGCCAGCAGTGAAGCGAGGGACTGGGAATCACCCCTCCACTTT. It specifies CASSEARDWESPLHF.

The genes are TRBV29-1 and TRBJ1-5, with D possibly matching TRBD1 (5 bases). The CDR3 contains 14 residues. V gave up 7 bases and J gave up 0 bases, with 13 bases separating them. Per the germline V gene, CDR1 is SQVTM and CDR2 is ANQGSEA. The CDR3: CSAPAGGSNQPQHF. The CDR3 bases are TGCAGCGCCCCGGCGGGGGGTAGCAATCAGCCCCAGCATTTT.

This chain joins TRBV28 and TRBJ2-1; 9 nucleotides match TRBD2. The CDR3 has 16 amino acids. From germline, CDR1 is MDHEN and CDR2 SYDVKM. Trimming at V came to 3 bases and at J to 5 bases, leaving 8 bases not matched to a gene. The CDR3 spells CASSFLTSGIHNEQFF. The CDR3 DNA reads TGTGCCAGCAGTTTCCTGACTAGCGGTATACACAATGAGCAGTTCTTC.

The chain is built from TRBV10-2 and TRBJ2-2; 12 nucleotides align to TRBD2. V was clipped by 8 bases and J by 6 bases; unmatched bases: 4. This CDR3 has 14 amino acids. Germline-derived CDR1 and CDR2 are WSHSY and SAAADI. The CDR3 reads CASRGTSGPGELFF. Written as DNA, the CDR3 is TGCGCCAGCCGCGGGACTAGCGGGCCCGGGGAGCTGTTTTTT.

This clone was observed a handful of times. The chain carries TRBV6-1 and TRBJ2-3, with 7 bases aligning to TRBD1. CDR1 MNHNS and CDR2 SASEGT come from the germline V gene. The CDR3 has 15 residues. V lost 0 bases to trimming and J lost 4 bases; unmatched junction nucleotides: 4. DNA for the CDR3: TGTGCCAGCAGTGAAGCGAAGGGGGCACCAGATACGCAGTATTTT. It encodes CASSEAKGAPDTQYF.

The chain combines TRBV7-9 with TRBJ1-1; D possibly corresponds to TRBD1 (6 bases). V was shortened by 7 bases and J by 0 bases, with 9 bases between the two germline ends. This CDR3 spans 13 amino acids. The germline V gene encodes CDR1 SEHNR and CDR2 FQNEAQ (reference sequence). CDR3 DNA sequence: TGTGCCAGCATACAGGGTATGAACACTGAAGCTTTCTTT. It encodes CASIQGMNTEAFF.